This TCR beta chain was recorded in a study of cytomegalovirus exposure and HLA in healthy donors. Whole-study findings and limits: Accounts indicate the classifier identified cytomegalovirus status with strong specificity and sensitivity. It was found in a later analysis that first-cohort TCR clusters tended to co-occur in the 90 to 150 validation repertoires.

Generated by immunoSEQ multiplex PCR, the TCRdb table keeps only in-frame clones and is missing some. The table records about 130,000 clones, roughly 93% of them present only once. The CDR3 contains 13 residues. Trimming cost V 0 bases and J 8 bases, with 11 bases left between them. CDR1 and CDR2 from the germline V gene are SGHNT and YYREEE (reference sequence). The validation cohort, a group of 90 to 150 subjects, included the donors and was separate from the roughly 700-subject first cohort. In regard to this clone: Antigen specificity is unknown.

The sequenced sample was PBMCs. The TCR originated in a woman under 30 in good health and CMV-seronegative. The chain joins TRBV5-4 to TRBJ1-2, with D unresolved. The CDR3 coding sequence is TGTGCCAGCAGCTTGGTCCGAACCGGGGGCTACACCTTC. This gives the protein CASSLVRTGGYTF.